This is a list of T cell receptor beta chains from one sample in a study of breast tumors, draining lymph nodes, adjacent tissues. TCRdb reprocessed the multiplex PCR reads with MiXCR, giving one entry per CDR3 protein. The data show roughly 220,000 distinct CDR3 sequences, less than 35% seen once. The specimen was axillary lymph node tissue. The receptors come from a female donor with breast cancer. Some clones in this sample may be carry-over from other donors' samples. Both conserved end residues are part of each CDR3. Each record gives: J gene, D gene, clone size, V gene, CDR3 length, CDR3 protein, CDR3 DNA. The D gene is left open where the match is weak. The size entry is marked missing in some rows and otherwise reads once, few, many or a size class.

TRBJ2-3,TRBD1,many,TRBV20-1,14,CSAQRTGGPDTQYF,TGCAGTGCCCAGCGGACAGGAGGCCCAGATACGCAGTATTTT
TRBJ2-1,NA,many,TRBV3-1,14,CASSPIAGWGEQFF,TGTGCCAGCAGCCCGATTGCCGGATGGGGAGAGCAGTTCTTC
TRBJ1-4,TRBD1,NA,TRBV15,16,CATSRDRGTGNEKLFF,TGTGCCACCAGCAGAGATCGGGGGACAGGGAACGAAAAACTGTTTTTT
TRBJ1-2,NA,many,TRBV5-6,15,CASSFGDQLDYGYTF,TGTGCCAGCAGCTTCGGGGATCAGTTGGACTATGGCTACACCTTC
TRBJ2-1,NA,few,TRBV3-1,15,CASSELGASYNEQFF,TGTGCCAGCAGCGAGCTGGGGGCGAGCTACAATGAGCAGTTCTTC
TRBJ2-6,TRBD1,NA,TRBV7-9,18,CASSRITTGGSGANVLTF,TGTGCCAGCAGCCGCATAACGACAGGGGGATCTGGGGCCAACGTCCTGACTTTC
TRBJ2-5,TRBD2,many,TRBV7-2,16,CASSSVGLAGEETQYF,TGTGCCAGCAGCTCAGTTGGACTAGCGGGGGAAGAGACCCAGTACTTC
TRBJ1-5,NA,many,TRBV10-1,16,CASSEPLTLSNQPQHF,TGCGCCAGCAGTGAGCCCCTTACCCTTAGCAATCAGCCCCAGCATTTT
TRBJ1-6,NA,many,TRBV25-1,15,CASSERAIGNSPLHF,TGTGCCAGCAGTGAACGGGCCATCGGTAATTCACCCCTCCACTTT
TRBJ2-1,NA,NA,TRBV10-3,18,CAISEIVVTGSSYNEQLF,TGTGCCATCAGTGAAATCGTCGTCACAGGGAGCTCCTACAATGAGCAGCTCTTC
TRBJ1-3,NA,many,TRBV2,16,CASSAEGPSSGNTIYF,TGTGCCAGCAGTGCCGAGGGGCCGAGCTCTGGAAACACCATATATTTT
TRBJ2-7,TRBD1,many,TRBV24-1,15,CATSDPTGPANEQYF,TGTGCCACCAGTGATCCGACAGGGCCGGCTAACGAGCAGTACTTC
TRBJ2-5,TRBD1,NA,TRBV20-1,14,CSASGARGHETQYF,TGCAGTGCTAGTGGTGCCAGGGGGCACGAGACCCAGTACTTC
TRBJ1-5,NA,NA,TRBV10-3,15,CAISEGRNSNQPQHF,TGTGCCATCAGTGAGGGCAGGAATAGCAATCAGCCCCAGCATTTT
TRBJ1-5,NA,few,TRBV6-1,14,CASTLGGGNQPQHF,TGTGCCAGCACCCTCGGGGGGGGCAATCAGCCCCAGCATTTT
TRBJ1-2,NA,many,TRBV19,12,CASSRDVYGYTF,TGTGCCAGTAGTCGTGATGTCTATGGCTACACCTTC
TRBJ2-2,NA,NA,TRBV9,15,CARDIRQGNTGELFF,TGTGCTAGAGACATACGGCAGGGAAACACCGGGGAGCTGTTTTTT
TRBJ2-7,NA,many,TRBV6-6,12,CASSYGGNEQYF,TGTGCCAGCAGTTACGGGGGAAACGAGCAGTACTTC
TRBJ1-2,NA,NA,TRBV27,15,CASSLSSGDYYGYTF,TGTGCCAGCAGTTTATCCTCAGGGGATTACTATGGCTACACCTTC
TRBJ1-1,NA,NA,TRBV7-2,16,CASSLERPGLSTEAFF,TGTGCCAGCAGCTTAGAGCGTCCAGGGCTGAGCACTGAAGCTTTCTTT
TRBJ1-4,TRBD1,NA,TRBV2,15,CASSPGGYLNEKLFF,TGTGCCAGCAGCCCAGGGGGCTATTTGAATGAAAAACTGTTTTTT
TRBJ2-3,TRBD2,NA,TRBV30,16,CAWSVPTSGRADTQYF,TGTGCCTGGAGTGTACCGACTAGCGGGAGGGCAGATACGCAGTATTTT
TRBJ1-2,NA,NA,TRBV2,14,CASSPGSHGYGYTF,TGTGCCAGCAGCCCGGGATCCCATGGGTATGGCTACACCTTC
TRBJ2-2,NA,many,TRBV9,16,CASSVTPRGESGELFF,TGTGCCAGCAGCGTGACTCCTCGGGGAGAGTCCGGGGAGCTGTTTTTT
TRBJ2-1,TRBD2,NA,TRBV3-1,18,CASSQGWTSGGSYNEQFF,TGTGCCAGCAGCCAAGGCTGGACTAGCGGGGGGTCCTACAATGAGCAGTTCTTC
TRBJ2-1,TRBD2,many,TRBV20-1,14,CSARPGLAINEQFF,TGCAGTGCTCGCCCGGGACTAGCTATCAATGAGCAGTTCTTC
TRBJ2-3,NA,many,TRBV7-8,12,CASSFNSDTQYF,TGTGCCAGCAGCTTTAATTCAGATACGCAGTATTTT
TRBJ2-3,NA,few,TRBV27,13,CASKVAARDTQYF,TGTGCCAGCAAAGTAGCGGCGAGAGATACGCAGTATTTT
TRBJ2-7,NA,NA,TRBV28,16,CASSAPASSDSYEQYF,TGTGCCAGCAGTGCACCCGCCTCTAGCGACTCCTACGAGCAGTACTTC
TRBJ2-7,TRBD2,many,TRBV20-1,14,CSARDPLAVYEQYF,TGCAGTGCTAGAGATCCCCTAGCGGTTTACGAGCAGTACTTC
TRBJ1-6,NA,many,TRBV7-9,14,CASNRDDYNSPLHF,TGTGCCAGCAACCGGGACGATTATAATTCACCCCTCCACTTT
TRBJ2-7,TRBD2,many,TRBV19,15,CASSIDTSGTYEQYF,TGTGCCAGTAGTATAGATACTAGCGGGACCTACGAGCAGTACTTC
TRBJ2-4,TRBD2,NA,TRBV4-3,19,CASSQDSNSGTLAKNIQYF,TGCGCCAGCAGCCAAGATTCGAATAGCGGGACTCTAGCCAAAAACATTCAGTACTTC
TRBJ2-1,TRBD1,NA,TRBV2,17,CASSYPPGTGGYNEQFF,TGTGCCAGCAGTTACCCACCCGGGACAGGGGGCTACAATGAGCAGTTCTTC
TRBJ1-2,NA,many,TRBV6-5,16,CASSHPRRPSNYGYTF,TGTGCCAGCAGTCACCCCCGACGGCCCAGCAACTATGGCTACACCTTC
TRBJ2-5,TRBD1,NA,TRBV6-5,16,CASSHSRAGGTKTQYF,TGTGCCAGCAGTCACTCTCGGGCAGGGGGCACAAAGACCCAGTACTTC
TRBJ1-6,NA,NA,TRBV3-2,18,CASSQVTSSSSYNSPLHF,TGTGCCAGCAGCCAAGTTACGAGTTCTAGCTCCTATAATTCACCCCTCCACTTT
TRBJ2-1,TRBD2,many,TRBV5-1,15,CASSLLAGSYNEQFF,TGCGCCAGCAGCTTGCTAGCGGGGAGCTACAATGAGCAGTTCTTC
TRBJ2-3,NA,many,TRBV19,13,CASSIFATDTQYF,TGTGCCAGTAGTATCTTCGCCACAGATACGCAGTATTTT
TRBJ1-5,NA,NA,TRBV9,19,CASSDSSQLVWGGNQPQHF,TGTGCCAGCAGCGACTCCAGTCAACTAGTATGGGGAGGCAATCAGCCCCAGCATTTT
TRBJ2-7,NA,many,TRBV18,13,CASSPGSSYEQYF,TGTGCCAGCTCACCAGGGAGCTCCTACGAGCAGTACTTC
TRBJ2-2,NA,NA,TRBV2,15,CASSEMGAVTGELFF,TGTGCCAGCAGTGAAATGGGGGCGGTCACCGGGGAGCTGTTTTTT
TRBJ1-2,NA,many,TRBV5-1,15,CASSSDSLLNYGYTF,TGCGCCAGCAGCTCCGACAGTCTTCTTAACTATGGCTACACCTTC
TRBJ2-5,NA,many,TRBV7-2,12,CASSFGLETQYF,TGTGCCAGCAGCTTCGGGTTGGAGACCCAGTACTTC
TRBJ2-1,NA,NA,TRBV15,13,CATSGSSYNEQFF,TGTGCCACCAGCGGGAGTAGTTACAATGAGCAGTTCTTC
TRBJ2-2,NA,NA,TRBV30,16,CAWSLRDPDLTGELFF,TGTGCCTGGAGTCTGCGGGACCCTGACCTCACCGGGGAGCTGTTTTTT
TRBJ1-3,NA,NA,TRBV24-1,11,CATSDGNTIYF,TGTGCCACCAGTGATGGAAACACCATATATTTT
TRBJ2-2,NA,many,TRBV5-1,17,CASSWRTGNKNTGELFF,TGCGCCAGCAGCTGGCGAACAGGGAATAAGAACACCGGGGAGCTGTTTTTT
TRBJ2-1,NA,many,TRBV5-6,15,CASSLPGSSYNEQFF,TGTGCCAGCAGCTTGCCAGGGAGCTCCTACAATGAGCAGTTCTTC
TRBJ2-1,NA,once,TRBV20-1,14,CSARTEGYYNEQFF,TGCAGTGCTAGGACGGAAGGGTACTACAATGAGCAGTTCTTC
TRBJ1-2,NA,NA,TRBV11-2,16,CASSQGGVAPAGGYTF,TGTGCCAGCAGTCAAGGGGGGGTGGCTCCGGCTGGCGGCTACACCTTC
TRBJ1-2,NA,many,TRBV11-2,18,CASSLDDEFYNPNYGYTF,TGTGCCAGCAGCTTAGACGATGAATTCTACAATCCTAACTATGGCTACACCTTC
TRBJ2-7,TRBD2,NA,TRBV5-4,16,CASSLPTSGSTYEQYF,TGTGCCAGCAGCTTACCTACTAGCGGGAGTACCTACGAGCAGTACTTC
TRBJ2-1,TRBD2,many,TRBV5-1,18,CASSLEASGANKRNEQFF,TGCGCCAGCAGCTTGGAGGCTAGCGGAGCAAATAAACGGAATGAGCAGTTCTTC
TRBJ1-5,NA,few,TRBV6-1,15,CASRRGGNDNQPQHF,TGTGCCAGCAGACGAGGGGGGAATGACAATCAGCCCCAGCATTTT
TRBJ2-7,NA,once,TRBV11-2,16,CASSLDLSGLTYEQYF,TGTGCCAGCAGCTTAGATCTTTCGGGATTAACCTACGAGCAGTACTTC
TRBJ1-6,TRBD1,NA,TRBV11-2,14,CASSLGQGDSPLHF,TGTGCCAGCAGCCTCGGACAGGGTGATTCACCCCTCCACTTT
TRBJ1-5,NA,many,TRBV7-9,15,CASSLGAEFNQPQHF,TGTGCCAGCAGCTTAGGGGCGGAGTTCAATCAGCCCCAGCATTTT
TRBJ1-3,NA,NA,TRBV2,14,CASSYQFSGNTIYF,TGTGCCAGCAGTTATCAGTTCTCTGGAAACACCATATATTTT
TRBJ1-1,NA,NA,TRBV15,13,CAASGNRATEAFF,TGTGCCGCCAGCGGCAACAGGGCCACTGAAGCTTTCTTT